Sequencing of this TCR beta chain was carried out in a study of blood T cell repertoires in COVID-19. As for the study in general: Spain, Italy and the United States supplied samples that represented acute and convalescent COVID-19. PBMCs, B-cell-depleted T cells, or T cells provided the cDNA or gDNA that made up the material.

Between the trimmed V and J ends, which lost 4 bases and 6 bases, there was a span of 15 bases. Germline lookup yields CDR1 LGHNA and CDR2 YSLEER. The CDR3 length is 14 residues. Original methodology: Reference gene primers were amplified, and this amplification served to estimate nucleated cell counts. The repertoire was sequenced with immunoSEQ multiplex PCR; TCRdb's copy has only in-frame clones and lacks some. D and trimming come from the DNA, and the V and J calls and clone size come from that table. Among roughly 150,000 clones listed, around 82% were seen once. Sequenced sample: peripheral blood. The V call is TRBV4-3, the J call TRBJ1-2, with unresolved D. This TCR derives from a woman between 65 and 79 years old who had recovered from COVID-19. The CDR3 here is CASSPSGGLDGYTF. The DNA of the CDR3 is TGCGCCAGCAGCCCCTCGGGCGGACTCGATGGCTACACCTTC.